This entry lists 26 T cell receptor beta chains sequenced from one sample in a study of T cell repertoires in cytomegalovirus infection. No antigens are known for them. MiXCR, run by TCRdb on the reads, gives a single entry per CDR3 protein. The sample has about 830,000 distinct CDR3 sequences; about 30% are singletons. The specimen was cultured CD8+ T cells from PBMCs, collected from culture after CMV antigen stimulation. The receptors come from a human donor in good health (CMV status not recorded). Some clones in this sample may be carry-over from other donors' samples.

The chain carries TRBV7-9 and TRBJ2-3, with 9 bases that match TRBD1. The germline V gene has CDR1 SEHNR and CDR2 FQNEAQ (reference sequence). The CDR3 spans 16 residues. V was clipped by 5 bases and J by 2 bases; unmatched bases: 8. CDR3 amino acids: CASSPTGTGPTDTQYF. The CDR3 region has the DNA TGTGCCAGCAGCCCGACCGGGACAGGGCCCACAGATACGCAGTATTTT.

V and J are TRBV11-2 and TRBJ1-1; 7 nucleotides line up with TRBD1. Germline values: CDR1 SGHAT, CDR2 FQNNGV. The ends lost 3 bases at V and 1 base at J; junction bases unmatched: 5. The CDR3 length is 15 residues. CDR3 region: CASSFAGQANTEAFF. The CDR3 DNA follows: TGTGCCAGCAGCTTCGCCGGACAGGCGAACACTGAAGCTTTCTTT.

This chain connects TRBV6-6 to TRBJ2-1; D is possibly TRBD2 (5 bases). The germline V gene encodes CDR1 MNHNY and CDR2 SVGAGI (reference sequence). The CDR3 length is 15 residues. V was pared by 0 bases and J by 4 bases, with 10 bases between. DNA of the CDR3: TGTGCCAGCAGTTACTCACCCAGAGGGTACAATGAGCAGTTCTTC. Translation gives CASSYSPRGYNEQFF.

This clonotype was seen many times. The chain uses TRBV12-5 and TRBJ1-1, with a weak D call TRBD1 (5 bases). CDR3 size: 11 residues. Trimming took 4 bases from V and 8 from J, leaving 8 bases between them. Germline assignment: CDR1 LGHNT and CDR2 FRNRAP. CDR3 DNA: TGTGCTAGTGGTTCCGGGACGGAAGCTTTCTTT. This sequence encodes CASGSGTEAFF.

This sequence joins TRBV6-2 or TRBV6-3 and TRBJ2-7; TRBD2 might be the D (5 bases). V was trimmed by 2 bases and J by 4 bases, leaving 6 bases between them. Germline V gives CDR1 MNHEY, CDR2 SVGEGT. CDR3 size: 12 residues. The CDR3 region is CASSYPGYEQYV. For the CDR3, the DNA is TGTGCCAGCAGTTACCCGGGGTACGAGCAGTACGTC.

The rearrangement links TRBV9 to TRBJ2-1; the match to TRBD2 covers 10 bases. This CDR3 has 17 residues. With V trimmed by 2 bases and J by 5 bases, 10 bases remained unmatched. CDR1 SGDLS and CDR2 YYNGEE come from the germline V gene. CDR3 coding DNA: TGTGCCAGCAGCGTTATTCACGGACTAGCGGCAAACAATGAGCAGTTCTTC. Translating it yields CASSVIHGLAANNEQFF.

This clonotype was detected a few times. The chain combines TRBV2 with TRBJ2-3, with 11 bases fitting TRBD2. Germline CDR1 reads SNHLY; CDR2 reads FYNNEI. Trimming at V came to 7 bases and at J to 5 bases, leaving 11 bases not matched to a gene. CDR3 length: 16 amino acids. The CDR3 nucleotides read TGTGCCAGCAATAGGGCTAGCGGGGGGCCAGGAGATACGCAGTATTTT. Its translation: CASNRASGGPGDTQYF.

This clonotype was observed a few times. The chain uses TRBV2 and TRBJ1-2; 10 bases match TRBD1. Looked up from germline, CDR1 is SNHLY and CDR2 is FYNNEI. The CDR3 has 17 amino acids. J gave up 2 bases and V 5 bases, and 11 bases lay outside the gene matches. Here the CDR3 DNA reads TGTGCCAGCAGTACTCAGGACAGGGGGGGAGGAAACTATGGCTACACCTTC. As protein: CASSTQDRGGGNYGYTF.

The chain carries TRBV12-3 or TRBV12-4 and TRBJ1-2, with 7 bases lining up with TRBD1. The CDR3 runs 16 residues. Germline trimming cut 7 bases from V and 4 bases from J; bases unmatched to any gene: 15. The CDR3 DNA sequence: TGTGCCAGCAACTTTACCGGGACAGAGGGAGTCTATGGCTACACCTTC. Encoded protein: CASNFTGTEGVYGYTF.

This chain joins TRBV14 and TRBJ1-2, with D unclear. This CDR3 is built from 16 residues. Germline values: CDR1 SGHDN, CDR2 FVKESK. V gave up 1 base and J gave up 3 bases, with 15 bases separating them. CDR3 DNA: TGTGCCAGCAGCCAAGTAGAGGTGGCCGAAGACTATGGCTACACCTTC. This translates into CASSQVEVAEDYGYTF.

This clonotype was picked up many times. The chain combines TRBV7-9 with TRBJ2-1, with a possible D match to TRBD2 (6 bases). Looked up from germline, CDR1 is SEHNR and CDR2 is FQNEAQ (reference sequence). This CDR3 has 16 residues. V gave up 0 bases and J gave up 12 bases, with 21 bases separating them. The CDR3 DNA follows: TGTGCCAGCAGCTTAGCGCAGACTAGGGGCATCAGAGGGCAGTTCTTC. Translation gives CASSLAQTRGIRGQFF.

The chain has TRBV14 and TRBJ2-7; D might be TRBD1 (5 bases). The germline CDR1 and CDR2 sequences are SGHDN and FVKESK. V was clipped by 0 bases and J by 0 bases, with 15 bases between them. This CDR3 comprises 17 residues. The DNA of the CDR3 is TGTGCCAGCAGCCAAGAGGGTAATGGGGCTACCTCCTACGAGCAGTACTTC. Amino acid sequence: CASSQEGNGATSYEQYF.

In its sample, this clonotype was seen a few times. The chain couples TRBV6-8 to TRBJ1-4; D is perhaps TRBD1 (5 bases). The germline V gene has CDR1 MNHGY and CDR2 SAAAGT. The CDR3 has 17 amino acids. The V and J ends lost 4 bases and 5 bases respectively, with 20 bases between them. The CDR3 DNA sequence: TGTGCCAGCAGTTCCCTCGGCCCGGTGGGACCCAATGAAAAACTGTTTTTT. This codes for CASSSLGPVGPNEKLFF.

The rearrangement joins TRBV6-6 to TRBJ1-2; 7 bases are shared with TRBD1. Trimming took 1 base from V and 4 from J; bases not matched to a gene: 15. From germline, CDR1 is MNHNY and CDR2 SVGAGI (reference sequence). CDR3 length: 18 residues. The CDR3 sequence is CASSYLIYGLGQSYGYTF. In nucleotides, the CDR3 is TGTGCCAGCAGTTACTTAATTTACGGCCTGGGACAGAGCTATGGCTACACCTTC.

This clonotype is a singleton in its sample. V and J are TRBV6-2 or TRBV6-3 and TRBJ2-1; 7 bases align to TRBD1. The V segment lost 2 bases and the J segment 1 base; nucleotides outside the gene matches: 20. CDR1 and CDR2 from the germline V gene are MNHEY and SVGEGT. The CDR3 is 21 amino acids. CDR3: CASSYAIGGRGYGWSYNEQFF. The CDR3 nucleotides read TGTGCCAGCAGTTACGCGATAGGCGGCAGGGGGTACGGCTGGTCCTACAATGAGCAGTTCTTC.

This clonotype was counted once. The chain is built from TRBV6-1 and TRBJ1-1; D gene unclear. Germline CDR1 and CDR2: MNHNS and SASEGT. The length of the CDR3 is 15 residues. V was pared by 6 bases and J by 4 bases, with 18 bases between. For the CDR3, the DNA is TGTGCCAGCAGGACTATGATTGGGGAATTCACTGAAGCTTTCTTT. As protein: CASRTMIGEFTEAFF.

This clonotype was recorded a few times. The V gene is TRBV6-1, the J gene TRBJ1-2; D perhaps matches TRBD1 (5 bases). The CDR3 totals 13 residues. Trimming shortened V by 6 bases and J by 4 bases, and 12 bases separated the two germline ends. CDR1 and CDR2 from the germline V gene are MNHNS and SASEGT. The CDR3 is CASRQGSSYGYTF. The CDR3 DNA reads as TGTGCCAGCAGGCAGGGTTCTAGCTATGGCTACACCTTC.

The chain has TRBV7-9 and TRBJ2-7; 14 bases line up with TRBD2. Germline CDR1 SEHNR, CDR2 FQNEAQ (reference sequence). There are 19 residues in the CDR3. The V segment lost 4 bases and the J segment 0 bases; nucleotides outside the gene matches: 11. CDR3 residues: CASSSTPGLAGVISYEQYV. CDR3 coding DNA: TGTGCCAGCAGCTCGACCCCGGGACTAGCGGGGGTGATCTCCTACGAGCAGTACGTC.

CDR3 nucleotides: TGTGCCAGTAGTATGCGCGGCGGGGAGCTGTTTTTT. Translating gives CASSMRGGELFF. The rearrangement joins TRBV19 to TRBJ2-2; D gene ambiguous. Germline loops: CDR1 LNHDA, CDR2 SQIVND (reference sequence). The CDR3 extends over 12 amino acids. V was pared by 3 bases and J by 7 bases, with 6 bases between. The variable domain in full, completed from reference TRBV19 and TRBJ2-2, reads DGGITQSPKYLFRKEGQNVTLSCEQNLNHDAMYWYRQDPGQGLRLIYYSQIVNDFQKGDIAEGYSVSREKKESFPLTVTSAQKNPTAFYLCASSMRGGELFFGEGSRLTVL.

In its sample, this clonotype was seen many times. The chain recombines TRBV11-2 with TRBJ2-3; TRBD2 is a possible D gene (6 bases). The CDR3 runs to 14 residues. Germline lookup yields CDR1 SGHAT and CDR2 FQNNGV. V lost 3 bases and J lost 3, with 10 bases in between. The CDR3 nucleotides are TGTGCCAGCAGCTTGGAGGGCTGGACAGATACGCAGTATTTT. Residues: CASSLEGWTDTQYF.

V gene TRBV6-5 combines with J gene TRBJ2-2; D possibly corresponds to TRBD1 (5 bases). The germline V gene encodes CDR1 MNHEY and CDR2 SVGAGI. V was clipped by 2 bases and J by 7 bases, with 8 bases between them. The CDR3 is 13 residues long. CDR3 residues: CASSYPGLGELFF. The CDR3 coding sequence is TGTGCCAGCAGTTACCCAGGGCTCGGGGAGCTGTTTTTT.

J is TRBJ2-5 and V is TRBV2; perhaps TRBD2 as D (5 bases). In germline, CDR1 is SNHLY, CDR2 FYNNEI. This CDR3 contains 15 residues. V lost 3 bases and J lost 0, with 11 bases in between. The DNA for the CDR3 is TGTGCCAGCAGTGAGAGGGTTGGCCACCAAGAGACCCAGTACTTC. Its protein is CASSERVGHQETQYF. The full variable domain, completed using reference TRBV2 and TRBJ2-5, is EPEVTQTPSHQVTQMGQEVILRCVPISNHLYFYWYRQILGQKVEFLVSFYNNEISEKSEIFDDQFSVERPDGSNFTLKIRSTKLEDSAMYFCASSERVGHQETQYFGPGTRLLVL.

This clonotype was seen a few times. The rearrangement joins TRBV5-6 to TRBJ2-5; D is uncertain. The CDR3 has 14 residues. Trimming stripped 0 bases from V and 5 bases from J, with 11 bases between. CDR1 SGHDT and CDR2 YYEEEE come from the germline V gene. CDR3 sequence (DNA): TGTGCCAGCAGCTTGGTGGGCGAAACGGAGACCCAGTACTTC. Amino acid sequence: CASSLVGETETQYF.

This clonotype has at least ten counts. The genes are TRBV12-5 and TRBJ2-1, with 12 bases fitting TRBD2. The V and J ends lost 2 bases and 4 bases, in that order; junction bases with no gene match: 6. Germline CDR1 reads LGHNT; CDR2 reads FRNRAP. CDR3 length: 17 residues. CDR3 amino acids: CASGLNPSGGAYNEQFF. CDR3 bases: TGTGCTAGTGGTTTGAACCCTAGCGGGGGGGCGTACAATGAGCAGTTCTTC.

This clonotype was seen a handful of times. V is TRBV12-3 or TRBV12-4 and J is TRBJ2-7; D is undetermined. V lost 3 bases and J lost 2, with 11 bases in between. The CDR3 runs 14 residues. The CDR3 region has the DNA TGTGCCAGCAGTTTCGGCACAGTGACCTACGAGCAGTACTTC. Protein: CASSFGTVTYEQYF.

This clonotype was detected many times. The chain joins TRBV7-9 to TRBJ2-3; 9 nucleotides match TRBD2. This CDR3 spans 16 amino acids. Germline V lookup: CDR1 SEHNR, CDR2 FQNEAQ (reference sequence). V trimming: 11 bases; J trimming: 1 base; junction bases outside the gene matches: 13. This CDR3 is CAHVRSSGVRTDTQYF. For the CDR3, the DNA is TGTGCCCACGTGCGTTCTAGCGGGGTCCGCACAGATACGCAGTATTTT. Full variable domain (outside the CDR3, taken from reference TRBV7-9 and TRBJ2-3): DTGVSQNPRHKITKRGQNVTFRCDPISEHNRLYWYRQTLGQGPEFLTYFQNEAQLEKSRLLSDRFSAERPKGSFSTLEIQRTEQGDSAMYLCAHVRSSGVRTDTQYFGPGTRLTVL.